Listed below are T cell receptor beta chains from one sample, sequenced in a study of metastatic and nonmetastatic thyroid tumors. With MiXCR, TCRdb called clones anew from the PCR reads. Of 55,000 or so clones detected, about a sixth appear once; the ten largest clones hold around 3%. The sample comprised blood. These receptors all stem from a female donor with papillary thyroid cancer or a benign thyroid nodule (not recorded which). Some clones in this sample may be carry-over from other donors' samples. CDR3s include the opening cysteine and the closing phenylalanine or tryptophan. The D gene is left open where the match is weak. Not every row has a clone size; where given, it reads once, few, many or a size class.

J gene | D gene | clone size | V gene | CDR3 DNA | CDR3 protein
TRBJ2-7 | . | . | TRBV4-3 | TGCGCCAGCAGCCAGTGGGAGAGCTCCTACGAGCAGTACTTC | CASSQWESSYEQYF
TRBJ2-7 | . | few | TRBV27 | TGTGCCAGCAGTTCGGACCCCTATGAGCAGTACTTC | CASSSDPYEQYF
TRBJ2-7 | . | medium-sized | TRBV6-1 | TGTGCCAGCACCTCGGGTGGGGCAATGGCCGAGCAGTACTTC | CASTSGGAMAEQYF
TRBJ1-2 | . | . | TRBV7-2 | TGTGCCAGCAGCTTATTGGCAGGACTTAACTATGGCTACACCTTC | CASSLLAGLNYGYTF
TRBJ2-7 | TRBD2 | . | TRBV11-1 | TGTGCCAGCAGCTTCGGGATAGCGGGAGGGCCTGGCGAGCAGTACTTC | CASSFGIAGGPGEQYF
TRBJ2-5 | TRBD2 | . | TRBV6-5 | TGTGCCAGCAGTTACTCGATGGCAGGCGGGGGGGAGACCCAGTACTTC | CASSYSMAGGGETQYF
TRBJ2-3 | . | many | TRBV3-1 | TGTGCCAGCAGCCGGAGAGGTTTCGGAGATACGCAGTATTTT | CASSRRGFGDTQYF
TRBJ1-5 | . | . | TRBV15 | TGTGCCACCATCAGAGGGAGAGGGGGAGACAATCATCCCCAGCATTTT | CATIRGRGGDNHPQHF
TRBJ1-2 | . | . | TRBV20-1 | TGCAGTGCTAGAGTACCGGTGACAGGCCTGAACTATGGCTACACCTTC | CSARVPVTGLNYGYTF
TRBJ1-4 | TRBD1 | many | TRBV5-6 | TGTGCCAGCAGCTTGTGGGGACCGGGACAGGGTGAACTGTTTTTT | CASSLWGPGQGELFF
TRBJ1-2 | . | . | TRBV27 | TGTGCCAGCAGTTTGGGTCTGACACCTTTCTATGGCTACACCTTC | CASSLGLTPFYGYTF
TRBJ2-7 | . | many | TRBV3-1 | TGTGCCAGCAGCCGCGGGCGGTTTGGACGGAGAGACGAGCAGTACTTC | CASSRGRFGRRDEQYF
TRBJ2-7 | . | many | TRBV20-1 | TGCAGTGCTAGAGATCAAGCTAGCGGAGGGGGCTACGAGCAGTACTTC | CSARDQASGGGYEQYF
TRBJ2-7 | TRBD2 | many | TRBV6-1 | TGTGCCAGCAGGAGGAGCGGGGGCTACGAGCAGTACTTC | CASRRSGGYEQYF
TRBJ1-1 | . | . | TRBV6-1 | TGTGCCAGCAGTGACAGGCGTGAAGCTTTCTTT | CASSDRREAFF
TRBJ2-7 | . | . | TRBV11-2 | TGTGCCAGCAGCAGATCTGACTTGGACAGTGTAAACGAGCAGTACTTC | CASSRSDLDSVNEQYF
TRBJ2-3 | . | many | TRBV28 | TGTGCCAGCAAGTCTAGGATAGATACGCAGTATTTT | CASKSRIDTQYF
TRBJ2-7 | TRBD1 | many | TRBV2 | TGTGCCAGCAACCGGGACAGGTCCTACGAGCAGTACTTC | CASNRDRSYEQYF
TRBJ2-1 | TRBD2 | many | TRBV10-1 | TGCGCCAGCAGTGAGAGCTCTGGCGGGAGTTTATACAATGAGCAGTTCTTC | CASSESSGGSLYNEQFF
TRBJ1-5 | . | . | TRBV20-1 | TGCAGTGCTAGAAGGGAACTTACAGGGAATCAGCCCCAGCATTTT | CSARRELTGNQPQHF
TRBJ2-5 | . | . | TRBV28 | TGTGCCATCACCAGTAGACAGGCGGTGAAGGCCCAGTACTTC | CAITSRQAVKAQYF
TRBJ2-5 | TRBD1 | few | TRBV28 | TGTGCCAGCAGGTTAGGGAGGCACAGGGGGATTAGAGTCGAGACCCAGTACTTC | CASRLGRHRGIRVETQYF
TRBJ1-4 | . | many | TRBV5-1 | TGCGCCAGCAGCTTGGAAGGGACCGCGGATGAAAAACTGTTTTTT | CASSLEGTADEKLFF
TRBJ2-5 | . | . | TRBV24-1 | TGTGCCACCAGTGAACCGGGACGACAAGAGACCCACTACTTC | CATSEPGRQETHYF
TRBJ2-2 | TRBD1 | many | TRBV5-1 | TGCGCCAGCTCCGGGACAGGGGAAGCCGGGGAGCTGTTTTTT | CASSGTGEAGELFF
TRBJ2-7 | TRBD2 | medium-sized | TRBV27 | TGTGCCAGCAGTTTTTGGACTAGCGGGAGGGGTGAGCAGTACTTC | CASSFWTSGRGEQYF
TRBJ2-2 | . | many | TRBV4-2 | TGTGCCAGCAGCCAAGACGCAGGGTTAACCGGGGAGCTGTTTTTT | CASSQDAGLTGELFF
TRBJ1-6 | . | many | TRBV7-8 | TGTGCCAGCAGCGTCCGGACGCAGCATAATTCACCCCTCCACTTT | CASSVRTQHNSPLHF
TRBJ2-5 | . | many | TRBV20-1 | TGCAGTGCTAGAGGTCTGGGAGAAGAGACCCAGTACTTC | CSARGLGEETQYF
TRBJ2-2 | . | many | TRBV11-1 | TGTGCCAGCAGCCAACGGGAACTACACAAAAACACCGGGGAGCTGTTTTTT | CASSQRELHKNTGELFF
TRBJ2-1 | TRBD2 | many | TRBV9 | TGTGCCAGCAGCGCTTGGGACCGACTAGCGGGATCCTACAATGAGCAGTTCTTC | CASSAWDRLAGSYNEQFF
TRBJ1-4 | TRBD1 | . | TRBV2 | TGTGCCGGCAGTGTGCAACAGGGGACTAATGAAAAACTGTTTTTT | CAGSVQQGTNEKLFF
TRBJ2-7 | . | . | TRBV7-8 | TGTGCCAGCAGCTTAAAAGAGGGCTACGGGCAGTACTTC | CASSLKEGYGQYF
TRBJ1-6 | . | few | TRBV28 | TGTGCCAACAGTTCTTGTGGGGGCTCCCGCTCCTCACCCCTCCACTTT | CANSSCGGSRSSPLHF
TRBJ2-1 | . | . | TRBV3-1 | TGTGCCACCAGGACTCTCGATGAGCAGTTCTTC | CATRTLDEQFF
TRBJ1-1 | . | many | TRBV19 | TGTGCCAGTAGTGCCGACAGGAGGGGGGCTTTCTTT | CASSADRRGAFF
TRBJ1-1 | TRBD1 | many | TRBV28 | TGTGCCAGCAATACTGCAGGGGGAAGGGACACTGAAGCTTTCTTT | CASNTAGGRDTEAFF
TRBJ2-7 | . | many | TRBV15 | TGTGCCACCAGCAGAGGTCGACTGGCGGGCCGAACCTACGAGCAGTACTTC | CATSRGRLAGRTYEQYF
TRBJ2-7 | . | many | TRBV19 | TGTGCCAGTAGTCCTCGGACAGATCAGAATCAACAGTACTTC | CASSPRTDQNQQYF
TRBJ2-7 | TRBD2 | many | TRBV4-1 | TGCGCCAGCAGCTGGACCGGGACTAGTGCTGCCGAGCAGTACTTC | CASSWTGTSAAEQYF
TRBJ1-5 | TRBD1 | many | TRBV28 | TGTGCCAGCAGTTTACTGGACAGGGATCAGCCCCAGCATTTT | CASSLLDRDQPQHF
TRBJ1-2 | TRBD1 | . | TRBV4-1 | TGCGCCAGCAGCCTGAGTTCTCGGACAGGGGACCCGACTAGTGGCTACACCTTC | CASSLSSRTGDPTSGYTF
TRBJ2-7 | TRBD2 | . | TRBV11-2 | TGTGTCAGCAGCTTAGTCCCTAGCGGGAGGGTCTACGAGCAGTACTTC | CVSSLVPSGRVYEQYF
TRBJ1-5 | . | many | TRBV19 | TGTGCCAGTTCAGAGGATCGGACGGGCAATCAGCCCCAGCATTTT | CASSEDRTGNQPQHF
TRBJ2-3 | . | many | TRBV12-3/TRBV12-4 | TGTGCCAGCGGACAGCTAGGCACAGATACGCAGTATTTT | CASGQLGTDTQYF
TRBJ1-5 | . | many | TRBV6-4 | TGTGCCAGCAAAACGACCAGTCAGCCCCAGCATTTT | CASKTTSQPQHF